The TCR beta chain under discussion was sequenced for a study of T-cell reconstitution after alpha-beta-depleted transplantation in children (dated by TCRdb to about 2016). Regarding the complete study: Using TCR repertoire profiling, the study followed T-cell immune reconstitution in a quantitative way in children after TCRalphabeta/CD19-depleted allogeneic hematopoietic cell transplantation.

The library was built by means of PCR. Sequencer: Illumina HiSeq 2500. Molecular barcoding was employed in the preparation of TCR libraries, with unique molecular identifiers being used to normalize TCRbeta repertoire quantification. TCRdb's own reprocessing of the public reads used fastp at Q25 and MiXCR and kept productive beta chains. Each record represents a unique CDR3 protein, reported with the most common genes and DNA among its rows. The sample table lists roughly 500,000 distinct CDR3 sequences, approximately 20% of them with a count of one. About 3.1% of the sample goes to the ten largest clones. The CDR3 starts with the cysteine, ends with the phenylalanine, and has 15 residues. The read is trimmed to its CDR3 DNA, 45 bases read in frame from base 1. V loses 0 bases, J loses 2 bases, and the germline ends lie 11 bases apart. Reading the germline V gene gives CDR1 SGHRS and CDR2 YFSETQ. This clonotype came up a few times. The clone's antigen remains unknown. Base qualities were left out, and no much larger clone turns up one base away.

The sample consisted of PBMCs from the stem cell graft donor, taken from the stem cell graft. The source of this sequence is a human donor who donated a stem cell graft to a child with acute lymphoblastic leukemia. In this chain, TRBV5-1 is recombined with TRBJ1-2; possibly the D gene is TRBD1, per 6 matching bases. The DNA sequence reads TGCGCCAGCAGCTTGGCCGGGGGGCCGAACTATGGCTACACCTTC. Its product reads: CASSLAGGPNYGYTF.